This T cell receptor (beta chain) was recovered during a study of cytomegalovirus exposure and HLA in healthy donors (dated by TCRdb to the late 2010s). Looking at the study overall: An earlier analysis of approximately 550 of the donors reported 250 to 350 Gb of sequence data and around 120 million unique TCR beta sequences from approximately 180 million T cells. An early release covering 550 to 700 HLA-typed donors comprised about 320 gigabases of sequencing data and tens of millions of unique TCR sequences. The genetic ancestry cluster associated with self-reported Caucasian donors included about 84% of the 300 to 450 genotyped donors. The study aimed to test whether cataloging public T cell receptors could reveal signatures of past pathogen exposure. The T cell repertoires of some 700 subjects were profiled by immunosequencing and related to cytomegalovirus serostatus. A separate validation cohort of approximately 130 different subjects was used in addition to the roughly 640-subject first cohort. To predict cytomegalovirus infection status, the study brought together high-throughput TCR immunosequencing, statistical association of individual TCRs with disease status, and machine learning. To study patterns of TCR occurrence, a later analysis re-analyzed previously published TCR beta repertoires from 666 donors and added high-resolution HLA genotyping. The later analysis used no new phenotypic data to find candidate immune exposures, relying instead on TCR beta sequences and their occurrence across donors. An earlier analysis of 587 of the donors applied high-throughput TCR beta sequencing to assess whether each TCR beta V gene segment acted as functional or pseudogenic. Donor age, sex, ethnicity and CMV serostatus were collected together with the repertoire data. A later genetic analysis took genome-wide SNP genotypes for about 55% of the roughly 670 donors and used that subset as a discovery cohort. Every repertoire in the discovery cohort had been generated on one and the same sequencing platform. HLA typing covered class I and class II loci at four-digit resolution. Typing coverage differed by locus: A, B, C, DRB1 and DQB1 were typed in about 629-630 donors, DQA1 in 522, DPA1 in nearly 610, and DPB1 in about 450. A few DR-DQ haplotypes were treated as single units for association and clustering because of strong linkage in the cohort. Across roughly 420 genotyped donors of the cohort, an average of approximately 240,000 unique TCR beta nucleotide sequences per donor were sequenced, and roughly 17% of those sequences were non-productive.

The germline V gene sets CDR1 to MNHEY and CDR2 to SVGAGI. Trimmed from V: 6 bases; trimmed from J: 1 base; junction bases lacking a gene match: 5. Counted from cysteine to phenylalanine, this CDR3 has 14 amino acids. Only the CDR3 region is kept as DNA, spanning 42 bases read in frame from base 1. The receptor library was made with the immunoSEQ multiplex PCR assay. For the multiplex PCR, a mixture combining 60 forward primers for TCR Vbeta segments and 13 reverse primers for TCR Jbeta segments was used. A multiplex PCR assay on genomic DNA amplified the CDR3 region of rearranged TCR beta genes. The amplified TCR beta libraries were sequenced on the Illumina HiSeq System as 87-base-pair reads. The paper's processing steps were these. In a later analysis, roughly 80 million unique TCR beta chains were counted across the roughly 610 repertoires, and roughly 11 million of these chains were shared by at least two donors. A nearest-neighbor algorithm error-corrected the raw reads and collapsed the reads into unique sequences, merging closely related sequences to remove PCR and sequencing errors. CDR3 sequences were aligned to IMGT reference sequences to assign V, D and J gene segments. For a sequence to be retained, a match of at least six nucleotides was required to both a V gene segment and a J gene segment. Rearrangements were classified as productive when the CDR3 lacked stop codons and remained in frame with V and J, and all other rearrangements were classified as non-productive. Following IMGT convention, CDR3 was defined as the stretch from the second conserved V-encoded cysteine up to the conserved J-encoded phenylalanine. In an earlier analysis of some 550 of the donors, sequences lacking an unambiguous match to a single V gene segment were excluded. In an earlier analysis of about 590 of the donors, a V segment was called functional when productive rearrangements were above 56.7%, and segregating when the standard deviation between donors exceeded 5%. A statistical classification framework was developed to diagnose cytomegalovirus status using the catalog of TCR beta chain sequences. In a later analysis, TCR nucleotide sequences were compared against IMGT/GENE-DB human TR gene sequences so that V and J genes could be assigned. In a later analysis, CDR3 sequences and most-parsimonious VDJ recombination scenarios were assigned using the TCRdist pipeline. A later analysis defined each TCR beta chain by its CDR3 amino acid sequence plus V-gene family, and excluded reads lacking a unique V-gene family. To address suspected cross-contamination and a sequencing artifact, a later analysis removed approximately 590 highly shared, low-generation-probability nucleotide sequences. In a later analysis, a clonal expansion index for each public chain was calculated from normalized within-repertoire ranks of inferred template counts. A later analysis computed generation probabilities with a VDJ recombination model fitted to out-of-frame rearrangements, and checked the results against IGoR. In a later analysis, TCR-TCR, TCR-HLA and TCR-CMV co-occurrence was scored with hypergeometric tests, and a repertoire-size bias correction was applied to TCR pairs. A later analysis estimated false discovery rates by permuting HLA or CMV assignments 20 times. A later analysis grouped co-occurring TCRs with DBSCAN, adding TCRdist sequence similarity when clustering within HLA-allele-positive subsets. Repertoires with fewer than 30,000 or more than 120,000 public chains were left out of co-occurrence clustering, as were four to six repertoires with anomalous nucleotide sharing. TCRdb retrieved this table from immuneACCESS and kept in-frame rearrangements only. Not all clones are present; in checked studies, unresolved V genes account for under half, and no reason is known for the remainder. V and J calls and clone size are as listed in that table; D and trimming were resolved from the DNA. A total of fewer than 250,000 clones appear in this sample, more than 65% of them only once. The ten top clones hold roughly 3.2% of the sample.

Study-level results and caveats: Across donors, most TCR sequences were observed very rarely, whereas some public TCRs were present in many individuals. CMV serostatus was the only immune exposure information available for the cohort. Compared with equally common non-associated chains, HLA-associated TCR beta chains in a later analysis were more clonally expanded and had lower generation probabilities. Cytomegalovirus status was reported to be diagnosed by the classifier with high specificity and sensitivity in both the original and validation cohorts. According to the authors, the approach could potentially be generalized to other disease states and immunological phenotypes. V-gene and J-gene trimming of TCR beta chains was associated with a missense DCLRE1C variant in a later genetic analysis, and the association was replicated in an independent cohort. In a later analysis, TCR association rates were found to vary across HLA loci, with the most associated TCRs seen for DRB1 alleles and the fewest for HLA-C alleles. At a false discovery rate of 0.05, a later analysis linked some 18,000 TCR beta sequences to specific HLA alleles. A group of highly shared sequence variants was considered likely to be a technical artifact of the sequencing pipeline. A few of the identified cytomegalovirus-associated TCR beta chains were confirmed in vitro to be specific for cytomegalovirus antigens. Correlated functional status among segregating V segments might be attributable to linkage disequilibrium, but an unknown experimental factor could not be ruled out. In this cohort, only TCR beta chains were sequenced, and detectable features were limited by the absence of alpha or paired-chain data. Around 16 rarely observed V segments, including chromosome 9 orphons, were excluded from the earlier analysis of several hundred of the donors because counts were too low. When HLA alleles, especially DR and DQ, strongly co-occurred, attributing TCR associations to individual alleles was difficult. The study gave a list of 150 to 200 TCR beta chains associated with cytomegalovirus. In a later analysis, several top co-occurrence clusters were reported to appear linked to parvovirus B19, influenza, CMV and Epstein-Barr virus. Some IMGT-functional V segments, including TRBV6-2 and TRBV6-3, could not be distinguished by the 87-base-pair reads and were therefore excluded. A further reported finding was that TCR beta sequences accurately predicted the HLA-A and HLA-B alleles for most subjects in the first cohort. According to a later analysis, most CMV-associated TCR beta chains appeared to be HLA-restricted, and the HLA associations seemed to be driven largely by CMV exposure. Presence/absence analyses assumed roughly uniform sequencing depth across donors, an assumption that may not hold. Broadly in line with IMGT annotations, most TCR beta V segments showed up in productive rearrangements about 87% or about 30% of the time in an earlier analysis of 450 to 750 of the donors. Because some donors lacked HLA typing at each locus, the association tests relied only on the typed subset. According to a later genetic analysis, donors in an Asian-associated ancestry cluster had fewer N-insertions in productive TCRs than the approximately 710-donor mean.

The cohort was made up of 500 to 850 healthy bone marrow donors. Cohort members were all nominally healthy when sampled, although unrecorded immune exposures were likely present. The donor was CMV seropositive and was included in the group of around 300 seropositive cohort members. A peripheral blood sample was collected from each donor, and TCR beta sequencing was performed on peripheral blood mononuclear cells. The Qiagen DNeasy Blood Extraction Kit was used to extract genomic DNA from the blood cell samples. As for this clone: Which antigen it targets is not known. No clone much larger than this one lies a single base away; base qualities are absent.

The TCR sequence derives from a man in his forties in good health and CMV-seropositive. The source material was PBMCs. The chain links TRBV6-5 with TRBJ1-1; a stretch of 7 junction bases matches TRBD1. The CDR3 reads CASSARTGNTEAFF. In nucleotide form, the sequence is TGTGCCAGCAGCGCCCGGACAGGGAACACTGAAGCTTTCTTT.